A selection of T cell receptor beta chains follows, all from one sample in a study of radiotherapy plus CTLA-4 blockade in lung cancer. Method: immunoSEQ multiplex PCR; TCRdb's copy keeps in-frame clones and lacks some. This sample has 90,000 to 100,000 clones, with around nine tenths found just once. The sample was peripheral blood, taken from a patient treated with radiotherapy plus ipilimumab. The receptors here all came from a human donor with non-small cell lung cancer that progressed on radiotherapy plus ipilimumab. Both conserved end residues are part of each CDR3. A D gene is named only where the DNA matches it firmly. Clone sizes are given selectively: once, few, many, or a class where the clone is expanded.

J gene | V gene | D gene | clone size | CDR3 length | CDR3 DNA | CDR3 protein
TRBJ1-4 | TRBV15 | . | . | 14 | TGTGCCACCAGCAGTGCCGATTCTAATGAAAAACTGTTTTTT | CATSSADSNEKLFF
TRBJ2-1 | TRBV5-6 | . | . | 17 | TGTGCCAGCAGCTTGAGGGTAGCCGACGCTGTCTACAATGAGCAGTTCTTC | CASSLRVADAVYNEQFF
TRBJ2-7 | TRBV30 | . | . | 14 | TGTGCCTGGAACGAGGGGGGGGCCACCTACGAGCAGTACTTC | CAWNEGGATYEQYF
TRBJ1-2 | TRBV6-1 | TRBD1 | . | 15 | TGTGCCAGCAGTGGGACAGGGGGTTTCACCTATGGCTACACCTTC | CASSGTGGFTYGYTF
TRBJ1-3 | TRBV18 | TRBD1 | . | 18 | TGTGCCAGCTCACCGGGAGTTGCTGGGACAGCCTCTGGAAACACCATATATTTT | CASSPGVAGTASGNTIYF
TRBJ2-2 | TRBV5-1 | . | once | 15 | TGCGCCAGCAGCCCAGAGGGAAGCTACACCGGGGAGCTGTTTTTT | CASSPEGSYTGELFF
TRBJ1-5 | TRBV11-2 | TRBD1 | . | 15 | TGTGCCAGCAGCGCGGACAGGGGGCAGGCTCAGCCCCAGCATTTT | CASSADRGQAQPQHF
TRBJ1-2 | TRBV5-1 | . | . | 12 | TGCGCCAGCAGCTACGACAGATATGGCTACACCTTC | CASSYDRYGYTF
TRBJ2-7 | TRBV18 | . | . | 14 | TGTGCCAGCTCACCCGATACCGGGACCTACGAGCAGTACTTC | CASSPDTGTYEQYF
TRBJ1-1 | TRBV29-1 | . | . | 12 | TGCAGCGTTGTGGGTCTTGGCACTGAAGCTTTCTTT | CSVVGLGTEAFF
TRBJ2-7 | TRBV2 | TRBD1 | . | 17 | TGTGCCAGCAGCCCTATCCCCCCCACAGGGGGAAGCTACGAGCAGTACTTC | CASSPIPPTGGSYEQYF
TRBJ2-7 | TRBV28 | TRBD2 | . | 13 | TGTGCCAGTACTAGCGGAGGCCCCTACGAGCAGTACTTC | CASTSGGPYEQYF
TRBJ1-1 | TRBV6-1 | . | . | 17 | TGTGCCAGCAGTGCCAGTGCAGGGTGGGGCCTGGGGACTGAAGCTTTCTTT | CASSASAGWGLGTEAFF
TRBJ2-1 | TRBV11-3 | . | . | 14 | TGTGCCAGCAGCTTAGATCCGGGTACTAGTGAGCAGTTCTTC | CASSLDPGTSEQFF
TRBJ2-5 | TRBV11-2 | . | . | 15 | TGTGCCAGCAGCTTAGATAAAGGCAGGGGAGAGACCCAGTACTTC | CASSLDKGRGETQYF
TRBJ2-7 | TRBV2 | TRBD1 | few | 12 | TGTGCCAGCAGGGGACAGGGGTACGAGCAGTACTTC | CASRGQGYEQYF
TRBJ1-1 | TRBV10-2 | TRBD1 | . | 15 | TGCGCCAGCAGCCAAGTCGGACAGGGGAACACTGAAGCTTTCTTT | CASSQVGQGNTEAFF
TRBJ2-2 | TRBV19 | TRBD2 | . | 16 | TGTGCCAGTAGTATAGGTAGCGGGAGGGCCACGGGGGAGCTGTTTTTT | CASSIGSGRATGELFF
TRBJ1-5 | TRBV13 | . | . | 17 | TGTGCCAGCAGCAGACGTAGGGGGGGTGTGAGCAATCAGCCCCAGCATTTT | CASSRRRGGVSNQPQHF
TRBJ2-7 | TRBV13 | . | . | 14 | TGTGCCAGCAGTAGTCCGGGACCTCCCTACGAGCAGTACTTC | CASSSPGPPYEQYF
TRBJ2-7 | TRBV18 | . | . | 16 | TGTGCCAGCTCATCACTGGGCAGGGCCTTCTCCTACGAGCAGTACTTC | CASSSLGRAFSYEQYF
TRBJ2-7 | TRBV5-8 | TRBD2 | . | 14 | TGTGCCACCAAGACCGGGACTATAACCTACGAGCAGTACTTC | CATKTGTITYEQYF
TRBJ1-2 | TRBV27 | TRBD1 | . | 13 | TGTGCCAGCAGTTTTCAGGGGGCTGGGGGCTACACCTTC | CASSFQGAGGYTF
TRBJ1-5 | TRBV19 | TRBD1 | . | 15 | TGTGCCACAAAGGACAGGGAGAAGCTTCGACAGCCCCAGCATTTT | CATKDREKLRQPQHF
TRBJ2-7 | TRBV19 | TRBD2 | . | 14 | TGTGCCAGTAGTATCGGGCTAGCGGCCTACGAGCAGTACTTC | CASSIGLAAYEQYF
TRBJ1-2 | TRBV4-1 | . | . | 17 | TGCGCCAGCAGCCAAGTCGTTCGGACGTCCCAAAACTATGGCTACACCTTC | CASSQVVRTSQNYGYTF
TRBJ2-4 | TRBV7-9 | TRBD2 | . | 14 | TGTGCCAGCAGCTCAGGACTAGCGTATAACATTCAGTACTTC | CASSSGLAYNIQYF
TRBJ2-2 | TRBV9 | . | once | 15 | TGTGCCAGCAGCGTAGGGTTGGGGGTTGGCGGGGAGCTGTTTTTT | CASSVGLGVGGELFF
TRBJ2-7 | TRBV27 | TRBD2 | . | 14 | TGTGCCAGCAGCAAAGGGAGGGGTCGGGACGAGCAGTACTTC | CASSKGRGRDEQYF
TRBJ2-7 | TRBV6-1 | TRBD1 | . | 13 | TGTGCCAGCAGAGACAGGGGAATTCGAGAGCAGTACTTC | CASRDRGIREQYF
TRBJ1-1 | TRBV9 | . | . | 14 | TGTGCCAGCAGCGGCAGGGCGAAAAACACTGAAGCTTTCTTT | CASSGRAKNTEAFF
TRBJ2-5 | TRBV19 | TRBD2 | few | 17 | TGTGCCAGTAGTAATAGCGGGAGGAACCGACCCCAAGAGACCCAGTACTTC | CASSNSGRNRPQETQYF
TRBJ2-7 | TRBV2 | . | . | 13 | TGTGCCAGCAGTGGGTATGAAGGTTACGAGCAGTACTTC | CASSGYEGYEQYF
TRBJ2-7 | TRBV5-6 | . | . | 13 | TGTGCCAGCAGCTTTTCTCTTTCCTACGAGCAGTACTTC | CASSFSLSYEQYF
TRBJ1-2 | TRBV9 | . | . | 15 | TGTGCCAGCAGCGTAGATCCAGGGGAGAACTATGGCTACACCTTC | CASSVDPGENYGYTF
TRBJ2-7 | TRBV5-4 | TRBD1 | . | 15 | TGTGCCAGCAGCAGAGGACAGGGGGCAACCTACGAGCAGTACTTC | CASSRGQGATYEQYF
TRBJ2-7 | TRBV7-9 | TRBD1 | . | 14 | TGTGCCAGCAGCTTAGAACAGGGGATCTACGAGCAGTACTTC | CASSLEQGIYEQYF
TRBJ2-3 | TRBV14 | . | . | 12 | TGTGCCAGCAGCCAAGAAGTAGGTCCCCAGTATTTT | CASSQEVGPQYF
TRBJ2-1 | TRBV7-9 | . | . | 16 | TGTGCCAGCATGGCTAGGGGAGTAAGTGGGAACGATGAGCAGTTCTTC | CASMARGVSGNDEQFF
TRBJ2-1 | TRBV20-1 | . | . | 11 | TGCAGTGCCACTAGGGGGGGGGAGCAGTTCTTC | CSATRGGEQFF
TRBJ1-5 | TRBV19 | . | few | 14 | TGTGCCAGTAATACCGCTGGGGGCGAGCAGCCCCAGCATTTT | CASNTAGGEQPQHF
TRBJ1-2 | TRBV6-1 | TRBD1 | few | 15 | TGTGCCAGCAGTGAAGCGCTACCGGGACAGGGGGCTGGGACCTTC | CASSEALPGQGAGTF
TRBJ2-5 | TRBV19 | . | . | 13 | TGTGCCAGTAGCCTTGGGGGCAAAGAGACCCAGTACTTC | CASSLGGKETQYF
TRBJ2-3 | TRBV5-6 | . | . | 17 | TGTGCCATCGCCGACGGAGGGCACGACAGGACCACAGATACGCAGTATTTT | CAIADGGHDRTTDTQYF
TRBJ2-7 | TRBV2 | . | . | 15 | TGTGCCAGCAGTGAAGGGGGCGTACTTAGCTACGAGCAGTACTTC | CASSEGGVLSYEQYF
TRBJ2-7 | TRBV6-6 | . | . | 14 | TGTGCCAGCAGTACAGGACAGCCCTCCTACGAGCAGTACTTC | CASSTGQPSYEQYF
TRBJ2-1 | TRBV5-4 | . | . | 14 | TGTGCCAGCAGCTTTAGCGCAACCTACAATGAGCAGTTCTTC | CASSFSATYNEQFF
TRBJ2-4 | TRBV19 | . | once | 13 | TGTGCCAGTAGTATAGGGGGGCGAAACATTCAGTACTTC | CASSIGGRNIQYF
TRBJ2-5 | TRBV2 | TRBD2 | . | 13 | TGTGCCAGCAAGGCCGGGACTAAAGAGACCCAGTACTTC | CASKAGTKETQYF